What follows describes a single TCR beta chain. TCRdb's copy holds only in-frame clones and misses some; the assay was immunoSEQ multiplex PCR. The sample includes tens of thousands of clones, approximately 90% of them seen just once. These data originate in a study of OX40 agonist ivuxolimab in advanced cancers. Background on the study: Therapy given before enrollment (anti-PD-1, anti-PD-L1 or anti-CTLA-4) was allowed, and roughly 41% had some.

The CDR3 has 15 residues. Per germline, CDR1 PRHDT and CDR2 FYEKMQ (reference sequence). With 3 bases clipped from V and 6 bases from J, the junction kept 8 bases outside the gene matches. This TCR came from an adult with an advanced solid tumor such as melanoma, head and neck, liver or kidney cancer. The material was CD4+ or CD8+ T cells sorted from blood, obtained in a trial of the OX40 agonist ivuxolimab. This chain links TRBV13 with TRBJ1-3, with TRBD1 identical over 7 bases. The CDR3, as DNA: TGTGCCAGCAGCTTTCAGACAGGGCTAGAAAACACCATATATTTT. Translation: CASSFQTGLENTIYF.